This T cell receptor beta chain was sequenced in a study of radiotherapy plus CTLA-4 blockade in lung cancer. Study-wide findings and caveats: It was early blood T cell clone dynamics, with interferon-beta, that reportedly best predicted response. Expansion of tumor-derived TCR clones was observed in blood after radiotherapy plus ipilimumab.

Here immunoSEQ multiplex PCR was the method, and the copy in TCRdb shows in-frame clones only, minus some. The sample lists 90,000 to 100,000 clones; 65% to 85% were seen once. This clone has more than one count but fewer than ten. The antigen is unknown. This clonotype originated in a human donor with non-small cell lung cancer who had a partial response to radiotherapy plus ipilimumab. Some clones in this sample may be carry-over from other donors' samples. This specimen consisted of peripheral blood, obtained from a patient treated with radiotherapy plus ipilimumab.

The DNA for the CDR3 is TGTGCCAGCAGTTACCGTCCCGCAAGATCCGGGTATGGCTACACCTTC. Translation: CASSYRPARSGYGYTF. This chain joins TRBV6-6 and TRBJ1-2; no clear D gene. The CDR3 extends over 16 amino acids. V was pared by 2 bases and J by 5 bases, with 18 bases between. Germline CDR1 is MNHNY and CDR2 is SVGAGI (reference sequence).